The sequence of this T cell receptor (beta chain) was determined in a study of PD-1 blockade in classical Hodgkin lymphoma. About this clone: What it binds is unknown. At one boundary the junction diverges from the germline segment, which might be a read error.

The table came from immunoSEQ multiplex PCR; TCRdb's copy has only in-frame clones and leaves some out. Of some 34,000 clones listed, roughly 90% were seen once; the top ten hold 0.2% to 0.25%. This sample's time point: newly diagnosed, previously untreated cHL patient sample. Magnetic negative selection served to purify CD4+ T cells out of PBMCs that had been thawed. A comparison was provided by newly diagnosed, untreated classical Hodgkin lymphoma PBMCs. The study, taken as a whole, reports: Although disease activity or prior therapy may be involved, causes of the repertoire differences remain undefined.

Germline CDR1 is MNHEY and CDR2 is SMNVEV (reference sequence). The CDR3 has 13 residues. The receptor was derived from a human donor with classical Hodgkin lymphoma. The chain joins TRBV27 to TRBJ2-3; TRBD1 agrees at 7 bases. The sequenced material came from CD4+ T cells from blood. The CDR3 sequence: CASSPSQGVRALF. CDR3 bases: TGTGCCAGCAGTCCCTCCCAGGGGGTGAGGGCCCTTTTT.